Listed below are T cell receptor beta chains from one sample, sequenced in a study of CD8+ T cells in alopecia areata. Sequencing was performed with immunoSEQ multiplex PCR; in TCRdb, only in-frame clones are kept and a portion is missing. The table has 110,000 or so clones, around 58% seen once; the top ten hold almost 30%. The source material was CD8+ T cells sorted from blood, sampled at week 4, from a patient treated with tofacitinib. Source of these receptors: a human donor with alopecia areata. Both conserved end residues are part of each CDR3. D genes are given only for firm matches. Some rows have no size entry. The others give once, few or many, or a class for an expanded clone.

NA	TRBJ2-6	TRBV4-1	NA	CASSQDLGPGANVLTF	TGCGCCAGCAGCCAAGATTTGGGGCCTGGGGCCAACGTCCTGACTTTC
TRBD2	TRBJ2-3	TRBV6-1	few	CASSVTSGGATDTQYF	TGTGCCAGCAGTGTGACTAGCGGGGGGGCTACAGATACGCAGTATTTT
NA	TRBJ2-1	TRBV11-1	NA	CASSPAESTYNEQFF	TGTGCCAGCAGCCCCGCGGAATCCACCTACAATGAGCAGTTCTTC
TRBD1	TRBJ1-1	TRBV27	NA	CASSPGTGDTEAFF	TGTGCCAGCAGCCCGGGGACAGGGGACACTGAAGCTTTCTTT
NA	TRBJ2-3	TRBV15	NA	CATSQGTDTQYF	TGTGCCACCAGCCAGGGAACAGATACGCAGTATTTT
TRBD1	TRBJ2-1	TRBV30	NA	CAWGDRASYNEQFF	TGTGCCTGGGGGGACAGGGCGTCCTACAATGAGCAGTTCTTC
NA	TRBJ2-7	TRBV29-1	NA	CSVEAPGPGPGEQYF	TGCAGCGTTGAAGCCCCAGGCCCCGGACCGGGGGAGCAGTACTTC
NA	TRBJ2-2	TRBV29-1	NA	CSVDEGYNTGELFF	TGCAGCGTTGATGAGGGGTATAACACCGGGGAGCTGTTTTTT
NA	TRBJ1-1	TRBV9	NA	CASSVGTVNTEAFF	TGTGCCAGCAGCGTTGGGACGGTGAACACTGAAGCTTTCTTT
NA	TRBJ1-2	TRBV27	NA	CASSSTQGLYGYTF	TGTGCCAGCAGTTCTACGCAGGGACTCTATGGCTACACCTTC
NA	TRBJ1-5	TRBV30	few	CAWSSGGNQPQHF	TGTGCCTGGAGTTCTGGGGGAAATCAGCCCCAGCATTTT
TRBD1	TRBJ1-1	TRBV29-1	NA	CSGGQAYTEAFF	TGCAGCGGGGGACAGGCGTACACTGAAGCTTTCTTT
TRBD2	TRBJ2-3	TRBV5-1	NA	CASSSAASGGDTQYF	TGCGCCAGCAGCTCCGCGGCTAGCGGGGGTGATACGCAGTATTTT
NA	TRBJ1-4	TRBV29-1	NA	CSGHTGSNEKLFF	TGCAGCGGTCACACAGGGTCCAATGAAAAACTGTTTTTT
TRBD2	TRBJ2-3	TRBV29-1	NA	CSVETSGGIPDTQYF	TGCAGCGTTGAGACTAGCGGGGGGATACCAGATACGCAGTATTTT
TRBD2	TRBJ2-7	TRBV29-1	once	CSVEWEGGYEQYF	TGCAGCGTTGAATGGGAGGGTGGCTACGAGCAGTACTTC
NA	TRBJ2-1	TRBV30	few	CAWSLEGGFYNEQFF	TGTGCCTGGAGTTTGGAGGGGGGGTTCTACAATGAGCAGTTCTTC
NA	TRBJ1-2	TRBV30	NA	CAWTQGGYGYTF	TGTGCCTGGACCCAGGGAGGATATGGCTACACCTTC
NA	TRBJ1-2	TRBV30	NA	CAWSPRQFYGYTF	TGTGCCTGGAGCCCTAGACAGTTCTATGGCTACACCTTC
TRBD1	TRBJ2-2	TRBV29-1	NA	CSVEGQGADTGELFF	TGCAGCGTTGAAGGACAGGGGGCGGACACCGGGGAGCTGTTTTTT
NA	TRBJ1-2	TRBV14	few	CASSQVKGPYGYTF	TGTGCCAGCAGCCAAGTAAAGGGACCGTATGGCTACACCTTC
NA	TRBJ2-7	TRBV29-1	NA	CSVELPGRVYEQYF	TGCAGCGTTGAACTCCCGGGCAGGGTGTACGAGCAGTACTTC
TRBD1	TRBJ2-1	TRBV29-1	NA	CSVEEANRGSYNEQFF	TGCAGCGTTGAGGAAGCGAACAGGGGCTCCTACAATGAGCAGTTCTTC
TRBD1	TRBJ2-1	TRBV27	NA	CASSLDREPEQFF	TGTGCCAGCAGTTTAGACAGGGAACCTGAGCAGTTCTTC
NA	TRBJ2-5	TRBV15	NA	CATSTQETQYF	TGTGCCACCAGCACACAAGAGACCCAGTACTTC
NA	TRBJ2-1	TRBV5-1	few	CASSLGNEQFF	TGCGCCAGCAGCTTAGGCAATGAGCAGTTCTTC
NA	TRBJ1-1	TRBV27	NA	CASSLSVNTEAFF	TGTGCCAGCAGTTTATCTGTGAACACTGAAGCTTTCTTT
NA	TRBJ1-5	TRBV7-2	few	CASSPATGNQPQHF	TGTGCCAGCAGCCCAGCCACGGGTAATCAGCCCCAGCATTTT
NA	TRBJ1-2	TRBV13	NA	CASSLRGSLDYGYTF	TGTGCCAGCAGCCTCAGGGGTTCGTTGGACTATGGCTACACCTTC
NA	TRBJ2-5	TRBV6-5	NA	CASSLMGHQETQYF	TGTGCCAGCAGCTTGATGGGGCACCAAGAGACCCAGTACTTC
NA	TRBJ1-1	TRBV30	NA	CAWSMGTGSNTEAFF	TGTGCCTGGAGTATGGGAACAGGGTCGAACACTGAAGCTTTCTTT
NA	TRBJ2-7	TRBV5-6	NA	CASREQGSYEQYF	TGTGCCAGCAGGGAGCAGGGCTCCTACGAGCAGTACTTC
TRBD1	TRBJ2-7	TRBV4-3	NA	CASRDRLQYF	TGCGCCAGCCGGGACAGATTACAGTACTTC
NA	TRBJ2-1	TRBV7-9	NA	CASSWLHNEQFF	TGTGCCAGCAGCTGGCTTCACAATGAGCAGTTCTTC
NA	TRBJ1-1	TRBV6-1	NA	CASSEEALNTEAFF	TGTGCCAGCAGTGAAGAGGCCCTTAACACTGAAGCTTTCTTT
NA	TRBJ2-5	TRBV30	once	CAWSVRLEGPGETQYF	TGTGCCTGGAGTGTACGACTAGAGGGTCCCGGAGAGACCCAGTACTTC
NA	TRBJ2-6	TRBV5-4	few	CASSQGEEGAGANVLTF	TGTGCCAGCAGCCAAGGGGAGGAGGGCGCCGGGGCCAACGTCCTGACTTTC
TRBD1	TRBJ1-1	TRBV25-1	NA	CASSDRPGTANTEAFF	TGTGCCAGCAGTGATAGACCCGGGACAGCCAACACTGAAGCTTTCTTT
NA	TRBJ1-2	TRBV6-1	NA	CASSRVVSYGYTF	TGTGCCAGCAGCCGCGTTGTGAGCTATGGCTACACCTTC
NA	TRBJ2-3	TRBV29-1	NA	CSVEDLGASTDTQYF	TGCAGCGTTGAAGATCTAGGGGCTAGCACAGATACGCAGTATTTT
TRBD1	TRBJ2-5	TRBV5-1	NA	CASSPGYRGETQYF	TGCGCCAGCAGCCCAGGATACAGGGGAGAGACCCAGTACTTC
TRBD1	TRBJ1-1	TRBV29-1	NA	CSVQGVMGTEAFF	TGCAGCGTTCAGGGGGTGATGGGCACTGAAGCTTTCTTT
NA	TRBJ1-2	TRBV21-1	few	CASSKFTRRTSNYGYTF	TGTGCCAGCAGCAAATTCACCCGCCGGACGTCCAACTATGGCTACACCTTC
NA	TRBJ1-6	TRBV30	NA	CAWMRAWANSPLHF	TGTGCCTGGATGCGGGCCTGGGCAAACTCACCCCTCCACTTT
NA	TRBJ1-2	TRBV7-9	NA	CASSSQETYGYTF	TGTGCCAGCAGTTCACAGGAGACCTATGGCTACACCTTC